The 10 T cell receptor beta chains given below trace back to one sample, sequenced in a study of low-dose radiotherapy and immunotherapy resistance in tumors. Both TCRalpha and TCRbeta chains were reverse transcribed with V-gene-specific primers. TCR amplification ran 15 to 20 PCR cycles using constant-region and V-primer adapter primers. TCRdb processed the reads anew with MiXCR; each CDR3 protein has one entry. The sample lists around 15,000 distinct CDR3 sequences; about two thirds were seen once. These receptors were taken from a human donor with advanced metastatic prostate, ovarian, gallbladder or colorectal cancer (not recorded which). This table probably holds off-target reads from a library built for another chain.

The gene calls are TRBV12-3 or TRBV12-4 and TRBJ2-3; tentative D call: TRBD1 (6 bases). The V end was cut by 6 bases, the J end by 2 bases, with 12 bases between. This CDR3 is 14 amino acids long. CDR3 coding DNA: TGTGCCAGCAGCTACAGGGCAGACACAGATACGCAGTATTTT. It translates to CASSYRADTDTQYF.

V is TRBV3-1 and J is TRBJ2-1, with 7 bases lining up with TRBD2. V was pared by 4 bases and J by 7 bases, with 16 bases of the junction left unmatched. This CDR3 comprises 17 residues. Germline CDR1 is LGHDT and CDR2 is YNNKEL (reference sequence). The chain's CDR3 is CASSPTLSGILTNEQFF. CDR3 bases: TGTGCCAGCAGCCCAACGCTAAGCGGGATTCTCACAAATGAGCAGTTCTTC.

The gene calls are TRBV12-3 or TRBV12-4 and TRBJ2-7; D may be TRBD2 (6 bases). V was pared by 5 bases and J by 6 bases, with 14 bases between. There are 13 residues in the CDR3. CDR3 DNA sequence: TGTGCCAGCAGTGGAGGGTACGGGCGCGAGCAGTACTTC. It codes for CASSGGYGREQYF.

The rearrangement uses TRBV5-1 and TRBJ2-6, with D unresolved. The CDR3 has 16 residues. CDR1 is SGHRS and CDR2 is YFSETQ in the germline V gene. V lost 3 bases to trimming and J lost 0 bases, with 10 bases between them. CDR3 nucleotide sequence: TGCGCCAGCAGCTCCGATCCGACCTCTGGGGCCAACGTCCTGACTTTC. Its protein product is CASSSDPTSGANVLTF.

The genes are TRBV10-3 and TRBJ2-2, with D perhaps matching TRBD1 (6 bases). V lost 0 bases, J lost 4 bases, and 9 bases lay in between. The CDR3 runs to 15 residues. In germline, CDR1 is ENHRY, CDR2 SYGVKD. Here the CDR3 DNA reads TGTGCCATCAGTGAGTCCCCAGGGGCCACCGGGGAGCTGTTTTTT. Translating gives CAISESPGATGELFF.

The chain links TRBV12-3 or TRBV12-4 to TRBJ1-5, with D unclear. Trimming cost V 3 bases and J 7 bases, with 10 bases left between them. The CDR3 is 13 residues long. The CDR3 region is CASSFSTDQPQHF. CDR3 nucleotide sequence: TGTGCCAGCAGTTTTTCCACCGACCAGCCCCAGCATTTT.

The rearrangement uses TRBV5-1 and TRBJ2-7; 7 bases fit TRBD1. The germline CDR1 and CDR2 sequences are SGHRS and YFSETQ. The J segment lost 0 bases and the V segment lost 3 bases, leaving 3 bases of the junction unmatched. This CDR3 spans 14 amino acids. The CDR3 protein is CASSWTGDSYEQYF. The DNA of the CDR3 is TGCGCCAGCAGCTGGACAGGCGACTCCTACGAGCAGTACTTC.

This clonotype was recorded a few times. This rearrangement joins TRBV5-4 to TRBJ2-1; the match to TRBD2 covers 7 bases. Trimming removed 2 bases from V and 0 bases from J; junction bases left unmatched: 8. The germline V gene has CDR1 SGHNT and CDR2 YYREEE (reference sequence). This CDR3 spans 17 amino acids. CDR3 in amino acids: CASSFNRGGSSYNEQFF. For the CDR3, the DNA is TGTGCCAGCAGCTTCAATCGCGGGGGAAGCTCCTACAATGAGCAGTTCTTC.

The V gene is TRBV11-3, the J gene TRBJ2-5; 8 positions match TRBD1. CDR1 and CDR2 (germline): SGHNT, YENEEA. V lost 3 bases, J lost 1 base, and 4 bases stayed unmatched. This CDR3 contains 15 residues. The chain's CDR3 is CASSFRTGSQETQYF. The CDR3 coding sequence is TGTGCCAGCAGCTTCAGGACAGGGAGCCAAGAGACCCAGTACTTC.

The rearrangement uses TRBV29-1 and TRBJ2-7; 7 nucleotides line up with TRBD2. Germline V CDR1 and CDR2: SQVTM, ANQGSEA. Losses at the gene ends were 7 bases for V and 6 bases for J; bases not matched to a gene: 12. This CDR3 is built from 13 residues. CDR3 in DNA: TGCAGCGGGGCCGGGAGGATGGGCTCCGAGCAGTACTTC. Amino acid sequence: CSGAGRMGSEQYF.